Here is one T cell receptor (beta chain) with its context. The antigen remains unidentified. This sample was taken from a study of shared clonotypes between healthy human individuals. Study results and caveats: Tissues were not sampled, only blood, and their repertoires likely differ. Sharing across four donors was highest in naive CD4 (roughly 5%) and lowest in memory CD8 (around 0.4%). Among non-shared clonotypes, generation probabilities were lower than among those shared by all four donors.

The CDR3 extends over 16 amino acids. Germline V gene lookup returns CDR1 LNHDA and CDR2 SQIVND (reference sequence). About 30,000 T cell genomes, or 200 to 250 ng DNA, went into the sorted-subset replicate PCRs. Assay: immunoSEQ multiplex PCR; the TCRdb copy retains only in-frame clones and omits some. In the table there are roughly 1,500,000 clones, 98% of which are singletons. The chain recombines TRBV19 with TRBJ2-3; TRBD2 aligns across 11 bases. Sequences were obtained from naive CD4+ T cells sorted from blood. Subset noted: CD45RA+ positively selected. This clonotype originated in a young man in good health. The CDR3 spells CASRLAGGPGTDTQYF. The CDR3, as DNA: TGTGCGAGTCGATTAGCGGGAGGGCCTGGCACAGATACGCAGTATTTT.